What follows describes a single T cell receptor (beta chain). Its matching antigen is unknown. This sample is drawn from a study of response to subunit inactivated influenza vaccine. Broader study findings: It was the authors' suggestion that each seasonal influenza vaccination recruits few new T cells.

A single record per CDR3 protein comes from TCRdb applying MiXCR to the RT-PCR reads. The sample lists roughly 500,000 distinct CDR3 sequences; roughly 23% were seen once. Germline CDR1 is MNHNS and CDR2 is SASEGT. CDR3 length: 15 residues. The J segment lost 2 bases and the V segment lost 6 bases, leaving 6 bases of the junction unmatched. The TCR sequence derives from a man in his forties or fifties who received an inactivated influenza vaccine. The source material was CD4+ T cells sorted from PBMCs, sampled around 5 days after vaccination. This sequence joins TRBV6-1 and TRBJ2-1; 8 nucleotides align to TRBD2. The chain's CDR3 is CASRRTSLAYNEQFF. In DNA, the CDR3 is TGTGCCAGCAGGCGGACTAGCCTAGCCTACAATGAGCAGTTCTTC.